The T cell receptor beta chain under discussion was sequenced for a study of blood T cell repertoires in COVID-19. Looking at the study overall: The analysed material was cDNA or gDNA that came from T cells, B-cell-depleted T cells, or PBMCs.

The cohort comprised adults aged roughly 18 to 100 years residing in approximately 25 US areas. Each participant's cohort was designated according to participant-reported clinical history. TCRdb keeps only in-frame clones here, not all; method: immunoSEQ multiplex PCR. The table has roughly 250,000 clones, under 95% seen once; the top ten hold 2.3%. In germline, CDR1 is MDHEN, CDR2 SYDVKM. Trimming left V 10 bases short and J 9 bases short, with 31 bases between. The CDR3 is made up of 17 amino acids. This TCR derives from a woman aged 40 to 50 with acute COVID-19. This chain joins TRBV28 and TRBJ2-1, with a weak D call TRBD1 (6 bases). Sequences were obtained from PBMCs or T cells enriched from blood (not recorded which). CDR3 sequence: CATTVGKNRVPWPEQFF. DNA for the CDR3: TGTGCCACCACAGTTGGTAAGAACAGGGTTCCGTGGCCTGAGCAGTTCTTC.